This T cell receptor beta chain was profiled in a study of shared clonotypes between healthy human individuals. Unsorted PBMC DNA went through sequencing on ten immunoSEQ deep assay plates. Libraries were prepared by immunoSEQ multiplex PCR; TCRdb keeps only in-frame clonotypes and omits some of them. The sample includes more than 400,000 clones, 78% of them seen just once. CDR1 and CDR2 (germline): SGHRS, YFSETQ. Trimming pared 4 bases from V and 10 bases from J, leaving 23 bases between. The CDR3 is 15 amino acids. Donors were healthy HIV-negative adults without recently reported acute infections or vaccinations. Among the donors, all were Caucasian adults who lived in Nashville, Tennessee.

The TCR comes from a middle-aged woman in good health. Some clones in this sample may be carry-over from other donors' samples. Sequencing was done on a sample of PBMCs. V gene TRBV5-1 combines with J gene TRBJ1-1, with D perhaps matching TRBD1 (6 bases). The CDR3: CASSKGQLGTGGAFF. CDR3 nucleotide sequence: TGCGCCAGCAGCAAAGGACAGTTAGGAACTGGGGGAGCTTTCTTT.